Presented here are 13 T cell receptor beta chains from one specimen sequenced in a study of T-cell memory formation after mild COVID-19. TCRdb redid the calling of the 5' RACE reads with MiXCR, one entry per CDR3 protein. Of about 100,000 distinct CDR3 sequences listed, approximately 15% are singletons. The sample was PBMCs or a T cell subset sorted from them (not recorded which). These receptors were collected from a man younger than 30 who had mild COVID-19 (a few samples of this study predate the infection). Cell type and time point are not known.

In its sample, this clonotype was seen a few times. The V gene is TRBV4-1, the J gene TRBJ2-1, with 7 bases matching TRBD1. CDR3 length: 14 residues. Germline V gives CDR1 MGHRA, CDR2 YSYEKL. Trimming cost V 2 bases and J 5 bases; bases outside gene matches: 3. CDR3 amino acids: CASSQLGQNNEQFF. The CDR3 bases are TGCGCCAGCAGCCAATTGGGACAGAACAATGAGCAGTTCTTC.

This chain joins TRBV20-1 and TRBJ2-7; weak D call: TRBD2 (6 bases). V was shortened by 5 bases and J by 0 bases, with 11 bases between the two germline ends. CDR1 and CDR2 (germline): DFQATT, SNEGSKA (reference sequence). This CDR3 contains 13 residues. CDR3 sequence reads: CSARDSSSYEQYF. CDR3 coding DNA: TGCAGTGCTCGGGACTCAAGCTCCTACGAGCAGTACTTC.

V gene TRBV6-2 or TRBV6-3 combines with J gene TRBJ2-7; D gene uncertain. Trimming stripped 9 bases from V and 3 bases from J, with 9 bases between. Per the germline V gene, CDR1 is MNHEY and CDR2 is SVGEGT. The CDR3 covers 11 residues. The CDR3 here is CASNGGYEQYF. DNA of the CDR3: TGTGCCAGTAACGGCGGCTACGAGCAGTACTTC.

This clonotype was counted between two and nine times. The chain combines TRBV9 with TRBJ2-7, with 11 nucleotides matching TRBD2. J gave up 3 bases and V 3 bases, and 2 bases lay outside the gene matches. Germline V gene sequence: CDR1 SGDLS, CDR2 YYNGEE. The length of the CDR3 is 14 residues. DNA for the CDR3: TGTGCCAGCAGCGGTAGCGGGGGGGTCTACGAGCAGTACTTC. It yields the protein CASSGSGGVYEQYF.

This chain uses TRBV7-6 with TRBJ2-7; 10 bases are a match to TRBD2. The CDR3 is 15 residues long. With V trimmed by 1 base and J by 7 bases, 7 bases remained unmatched. The germline V gene has CDR1 SGHVS and CDR2 FNYEAQ. The chain's CDR3 is CASSLGAGGHWEQYV. In nucleotides, the CDR3 is TGTGCCAGCAGCTTAGGAGCGGGGGGGCACTGGGAGCAGTACGTC.

This clonotype was detected only a few times. This rearrangement joins TRBV7-2 to TRBJ2-5; D might be TRBD2 (6 bases). V lost 1 base to trimming and J lost 6 bases, with 15 bases between them. Germline lookup yields CDR1 SGHTA and CDR2 FQGNSA. This CDR3 spans 15 amino acids. The CDR3 loop reads CASSLVGGSLQTQYF. The CDR3, as DNA: TGTGCCAGCAGCTTAGTTGGGGGGTCCCTACAGACCCAGTACTTC. The variable domain in full, with the rest retrieved from reference TRBV7-2 and TRBJ2-5, is GAGVSQSPSNKVTEKGKDVELRCDPISGHTALYWYRQSLGQGLEFLIYFQGNSAPDKSGLPSDRFSAERTGGSVSTLTIQRTQQEDSAVYLCASSLVGGSLQTQYFGPGTRLLVL.

The chain uses TRBV5-5 and TRBJ2-7; tentatively, D is TRBD1 (6 bases). Trimming removed 5 bases at V and 3 bases at J, with 9 bases between. This CDR3 comprises 12 residues. Germline V gives CDR1 SGHKS, CDR2 YYEKEE (reference sequence). The CDR3: CASSQQGYEQYV. CDR3 DNA sequence: TGTGCCAGCAGTCAACAGGGCTACGAGCAGTACGTC.

The chain is built from TRBV27 and TRBJ2-7; perhaps TRBD1 as D (6 bases). The germline V gene encodes CDR1 MNHEY and CDR2 SMNVEV (reference sequence). This CDR3 is built from 13 residues. V lost 5 bases and J 5 bases, leaving 13 bases between the germline ends. The CDR3 DNA is TGTGCCAGCAGTCCTACAGGGTCCCACGAGCAGTACTTC. It specifies CASSPTGSHEQYF.

V usage is TRBV25-1 and J usage is TRBJ2-1; 7 nucleotides line up with TRBD2. CDR3 length: 15 residues. Germline V lookup: CDR1 MGHDK, CDR2 SYGVNS. The V gene end was trimmed by 1 base and the J gene end by 7 bases; junction bases not matched to a gene: 7. The CDR3 region is CASSESWTRWNEQFF. As DNA, the CDR3 is TGTGCCAGCAGTGAATCGTGGACTAGGTGGAATGAGCAGTTCTTC.

This clonotype was detected ten times or more. This chain links TRBV30 with TRBJ2-7; D gene ambiguous. This CDR3 spans 12 amino acids. V was clipped by 8 bases and J by 2 bases, with 13 bases between them. Germline CDR1 GTSNPN, CDR2 SVGIG (reference sequence). CDR3 DNA sequence: TGTGCCGCCGGCGTGAACCCCTACGAGCAGTACTTC. It is translated as CAAGVNPYEQYF.

In this sample, this clonotype turned up a few times. This chain uses TRBV12-3 or TRBV12-4 with TRBJ2-2; D unresolved. V lost 3 bases to trimming and J lost 1 base, with 6 bases between them. The CDR3 is 14 residues long. The DNA for the CDR3 is TGTGCCAGCAGTTTTGGCGGGAACACCGGGGAGCTGTTTTTT. Residues: CASSFGGNTGELFF.

By its share, this clonotype is medium-sized. The chain combines TRBV10-3 with TRBJ1-3; D remains unclear. The V and J ends lost 7 bases and 2 bases respectively, with 12 bases between them. The CDR3 is made up of 14 amino acids. Germline CDR1 ENHRY, CDR2 SYGVKD. CDR3: CAIMRDTTGNTIYF. The CDR3 DNA sequence: TGTGCCATCATGAGGGATACGACTGGAAACACCATATATTTT.

This clonotype was seen only a few times. The rearrangement links TRBV19 to TRBJ2-1; possible D gene TRBD2, 6 bases. V was trimmed by 1 base and J by 5 bases, leaving 18 bases between them. The CDR3 spans 17 residues. The germline CDR1 and CDR2 sequences are LNHDA and SQIVND (reference sequence). The CDR3 is CASSIGGRSRDHNEQFF. The CDR3 DNA reads as TGTGCCAGTAGTATAGGGGGGAGGAGCAGGGATCACAATGAGCAGTTCTTC. The variable domain in full, completed from reference TRBV19 and TRBJ2-1, reads DGGITQSPKYLFRKEGQNVTLSCEQNLNHDAMYWYRQDPGQGLRLIYYSQIVNDFQKGDIAEGYSVSREKKESFPLTVTSAQKNPTAFYLCASSIGGRSRDHNEQFFGPGTRLTVL.